This T cell receptor (beta chain) was retrieved from a study of cytomegalovirus exposure and HLA in healthy donors. Overall study: An earlier analysis found some 120 million unique TCR beta sequences from about 190 million T cells.

This clone was observed a few times. Its antigen is currently unknown. Primers: 60 Vbeta forward and 13 Jbeta reverse. Only in-frame clones appear in the TCRdb table, and some are missing; sequencing was by immunoSEQ multiplex PCR. This sample carries 130,000 or so clones, over 8% of them seen once, and the ten largest clones take approximately 5%. Study-wide results and limits: Some TCR beta chains (roughly 150 of them) were listed as cytomegalovirus-associated. Donors were assumed by presence/absence analyses to have roughly uniform sequencing depth.

The CDR3 is 10 residues long. Trimming removed 6 bases from V and 7 bases from J, with 9 bases in between. Per the germline V gene, CDR1 is SQVTM and CDR2 is ANQGSEA. The chain joins TRBV29-1 to TRBJ1-1; D unresolved. The sequence came from a man in his forties in good health and CMV-seronegative. The sample comprised PBMCs. CDR3: CSVDGGEAFF. Here the CDR3 DNA reads TGCAGCGTCGACGGCGGTGAAGCTTTCTTT.